The present T cell receptor beta chain was sequenced within a study of blood T cell repertoires in COVID-19 (TCRdb year 2020). Context from the whole study: Samples from collaborators originated in the United States, Italy and Spain and spanned both the acute and convalescent phases of COVID-19. The prospective study material was composed of cDNA or gDNA derived from T cells, B-cell-depleted T cells, or PBMCs. Subjects who had been exposed to COVID-19, were actively infected with it, or had recovered from it provided the deeply sampled blood TCRbeta repertoires that made up the dataset. The repertoires were made available in a free public database intended to serve as a resource for research on the immune response to SARS-CoV-2. The samples were drawn from the first 160 participants of the ongoing ImmuneRACE study and from 1,254 subjects provided by 6 global collaborators. Sample metadata almost always included a de-identified subject ID, COVID-19 status, age in years and sex. Where HLA class I and class II types were available, the types were taken from metadata supplied by the sample provider, not from assay-based typing. Broader findings and caveats from the paper: Clinical and demographic metadata were provided uncurated, with the amount varying by source and participant.

TCRbeta CDR3 regions were amplified from genomic DNA using the immunoSEQ Assay, a bias-controlled multiplex PCR. For the original study's pipeline: Nucleated cell counts per sample were estimated from amplification of reference gene primers within the assay. To quantify the absolute abundance of each unique TCRbeta CDR3 rearrangement, sequence reads were collapsed and filtered. For each sample, productive Simpson clonality was calculated as the square root of Simpson's diversity index across productive rearrangements. As stored in TCRdb, this immuneACCESS dataset retains in-frame rearrangements with V and J assigned. A fraction of the clones does not appear; measured against another copy, unresolved V genes explain less than half of the discrepancy, and the remainder lacks a known reason. D and trimming were read from the DNA, whereas the V and J calls and clone size are those reported in that table. The sample records almost 400,000 clones, 85% to 90% of which are singletons. The top ten clonotypes cover 0.95% to 1% of the sample.

Measured from the cysteine to the phenylalanine, the CDR3 is 13 residues long. The CDR3 DNA has 39 bases and is translated from base 1. CDR1 MDHEN and CDR2 SYDVKM were looked up in the germline V gene. A distance of 14 bases separates the germline ends of V and J, which lose 6 bases and 8 bases respectively. With regard to this clone: Its antigen specificity is not known. The record has no base qualities; no much larger clone is one base away.

Participants in the prospective study were aged roughly 18 to 100 years, lived in under 30 United States geographic areas, and enrolled through a virtual design. To assign participants to cohorts, the prospective study relied on clinical history that participants themselves reported in a screening survey and a study questionnaire. In the prospective study, mobile phlebotomists collected whole blood, serum and a nasopharyngeal or oropharyngeal swab from each participant. Participants in the prospective study had the option to provide additional blood draws and questionnaires over an approximately 2-month period. Before DNA extraction, blood samples from the prospective study were shipped at room temperature or frozen.

The chain links TRBV28 with TRBJ1-3; D gene: possibly TRBD1, on 5 matching bases. The sequenced sample consisted of PBMCs or T cells enriched from blood (not recorded which). The sequence was collected from a woman in her 30s with acute COVID-19. The CDR3: CASRGGSPYTIYF. The nucleotides are TGTGCCAGCAGGGGGGGTAGTCCATACACCATATATTTT.